This TCR beta chain derives from a study of T cell responses to AZD1222 COVID-19 vaccine. Regarding the study as a whole: Dominant CD4 TCR responses targeted spike regions 160-218 and 743-854.

This clone has only one observation. Antigen unknown. This table comes from immunoSEQ multiplex PCR, and its TCRdb copy is limited to in-frame clones, with some not included. The sample includes 160,000 or so clones, roughly nine tenths of them seen just once. Trimming at V came to 5 bases and at J to 4 bases, leaving 6 bases not matched to a gene. Germline CDR1 reads LNHDA; CDR2 reads SQIVND (reference sequence). The CDR3 is 14 residues long. Source: peripheral blood, taken after recovery from COVID-19. The gene calls are TRBV19 and TRBJ2-5; 8 positions match TRBD1. The receptor was derived from an adult who had recovered from COVID-19. CDR3 in amino acids: CASSAAQGVETQYF. CDR3 bases: TGTGCCAGTAGTGCCGCACAGGGGGTAGAGACCCAGTACTTC.